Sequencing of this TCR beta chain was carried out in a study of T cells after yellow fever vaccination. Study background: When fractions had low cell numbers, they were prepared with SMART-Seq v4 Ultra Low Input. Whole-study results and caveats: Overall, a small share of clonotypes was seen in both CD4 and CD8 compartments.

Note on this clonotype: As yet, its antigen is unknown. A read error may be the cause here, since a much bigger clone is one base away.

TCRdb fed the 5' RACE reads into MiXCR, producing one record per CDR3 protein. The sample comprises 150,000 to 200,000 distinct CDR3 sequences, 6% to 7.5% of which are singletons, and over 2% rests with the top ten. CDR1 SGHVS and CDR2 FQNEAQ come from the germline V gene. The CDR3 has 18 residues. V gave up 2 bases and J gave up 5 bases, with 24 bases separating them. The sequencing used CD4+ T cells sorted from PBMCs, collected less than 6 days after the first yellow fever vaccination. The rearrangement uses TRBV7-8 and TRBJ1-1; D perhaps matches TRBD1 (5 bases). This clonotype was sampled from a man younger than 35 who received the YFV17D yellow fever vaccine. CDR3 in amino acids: CASSLMANQGSSGTEAFF. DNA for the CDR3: TGTGCCAGCAGCTTAATGGCAAACCAGGGAAGTTCTGGAACTGAAGCTTTCTTT.